This TCR beta chain was sequenced for a study of cytomegalovirus exposure and HLA in healthy donors. This clone occurred once. Its matching antigen is unknown. Researchers ran the PCR with 60 Vbeta and 13 Jbeta primers. Data came from immunoSEQ multiplex PCR; TCRdb stores just in-frame clones and leaves some out. This sample has 160,000 or so clones, with about 75% found just once. Study-level findings and limits: Later on, an analysis tied approximately 17,000 TCR beta sequences to HLA alleles at 0.05 false discovery rate. A later analysis, which compared TCR beta chains of equal frequency, found the HLA-associated ones more clonally expanded.

This CDR3 contains 15 residues. Trimming stripped 2 bases from V and 4 bases from J, with 11 bases between. Germline V gene lookup returns CDR1 MDHEN and CDR2 SYDVKM. The chain joins TRBV28 to TRBJ2-2; tentative D call: TRBD2 (5 bases). This TCR derives from a middle-aged man in good health and CMV-seropositive. The specimen was PBMCs. The CDR3: CASSLAAAGTGELFF. CDR3 coding DNA: TGTGCCAGCAGTTTAGCAGCCGCGGGCACCGGGGAGCTGTTTTTT.